Listed below are T cell receptor beta chains from one sample, sequenced in a study of blood T cell repertoires in COVID-19. Clones were read by immunoSEQ multiplex PCR, and TCRdb kept only the in-frame ones, dropping some. The table lists about 240,000 clones, under 85% of them singletons, with roughly 5.5% in the top ten. Source material: peripheral blood. These receptors all come from a human donor in a cohort sampled during active COVID-19. Both conserved end residues are part of each CDR3. The D gene is left open where the match is weak.

j_call | d_call | v_call | cdr3_nt | cdr3_aa
TRBJ2-5 | TRBD2 | TRBV7-8 | TGTGCCAGCAGCTTACGCCTAGCGGGGGGGCCGGGAGAGACCCAGTACTTC | CASSLRLAGGPGETQYF
TRBJ2-3 | . | TRBV27 | TGTGCCAGCAGTTTAAACAGGGGCACAGATACGCAGTATTTT | CASSLNRGTDTQYF
TRBJ2-5 | . | TRBV6-5 | TGTGCCAGCAGTTCCTCGTTCGGGACCCAGTACTTC | CASSSSFGTQYF
TRBJ1-1 | . | TRBV10-3 | TGTGCCATCAGACATAACTTAGCGACAGGTAAGGGGAACACTGAAGCTTTCTTT | CAIRHNLATGKGNTEAFF
TRBJ1-1 | . | TRBV19 | TGTGCCAGTAGTATAGGCCCCGGAGAAGGCGCTGAAGCTTTCTTT | CASSIGPGEGAEAFF
TRBJ1-1 | TRBD1 | TRBV4-1 | TGCGCCAGCAGCCCCCATCTGGACAGGGCGGACACTGAAGCTTTCTTT | CASSPHLDRADTEAFF
TRBJ2-1 | TRBD1 | TRBV10-3 | TGTGCCATCAGTGCAGGACAGGGGGCTGGGAATGAGCAGTTCTTC | CAISAGQGAGNEQFF
TRBJ1-1 | . | TRBV7-9 | TGTGCCAGCAGCGCATACCGGGGGGCGGACACTGAAGCTTTCTTT | CASSAYRGADTEAFF
TRBJ2-2 | TRBD2 | TRBV28 | TGTGCCACAGTAGCGGGAATCAACACCGGGGAGCTGTTTTTT | CATVAGINTGELFF
TRBJ1-1 | TRBD1 | TRBV4-1 | TGCGCCAGCAGCCCCCGGGACAGGGGCCTGAACACTGAAGCTTTCTTT | CASSPRDRGLNTEAFF
TRBJ1-3 | TRBD1 | TRBV19 | TGTGCCAGTGATCAGGGGGGACGTGGAAACACCATATATTTT | CASDQGGRGNTIYF
TRBJ1-1 | TRBD1 | TRBV19 | TGTGCCAGTAGTATAGACAGGGGGTACACTGAAGCTTTCTTT | CASSIDRGYTEAFF
TRBJ2-3 | . | TRBV7-3 | TGTGCCAGCAGCTCCACCAGAGATACGCAGTATTTT | CASSSTRDTQYF